This T cell receptor beta chain was observed in a study of cytomegalovirus exposure and HLA in healthy donors. Clones were sequenced by immunoSEQ multiplex PCR, and TCRdb holds only the in-frame ones, with some missing. The sample contains roughly 300,000 clones, about 85% of which appear only once. After removal of 8 bases from V and 0 bases from J, the junction contained 5 bases not matched to a gene. CDR1 MNHEY and CDR2 SMNVEV come from the germline V gene (reference sequence). CDR3 length: 15 residues. The sequence was collected from a woman aged 25 to 39 in good health and CMV-seropositive. Specimen: PBMCs. The chain links TRBV27 to TRBJ1-3; 9 bases agree with TRBD1. CDR3 bases: TGTGCCAGCGGTTGGACAGGGGACTCTGGAAACACCATATATTTT. This encodes CASGWTGDSGNTIYF.